Shown below are 10 T cell receptor beta chains from a single sample sequenced in a study of shared clonotypes between healthy human individuals. Clones were sequenced by immunoSEQ multiplex PCR, and TCRdb holds only the in-frame ones, with some missing. Here the sample spans about 700,000 clones, approximately 90% being singletons. Cells designated naive CD8 were CD45RO-negative and were positively selected for CCR7, with terminally differentiated effector memory CD45RA+ cells excluded. The material sequenced was naive CD8+ T cells sorted from blood. All receptors derive from a man younger than 45 in good health.

The chain couples TRBV2 to TRBJ2-1; D uncertain. V was pared by 8 bases and J by 4 bases, with 21 bases between. The CDR3 has 16 residues. Per germline, CDR1 SNHLY and CDR2 FYNNEI. The CDR3 sequence: CASEPKYLLGYNEQFF. The CDR3 DNA reads TGTGCCAGCGAGCCAAAATATCTACTGGGGTACAATGAGCAGTTCTTC.

CDR3 bases: TGCAGCGTTGAAACCGGACGCGATTCCTACGAGCAGTACTTC. Protein sequence: CSVETGRDSYEQYF. This chain connects TRBV29-1 to TRBJ2-7; D gene ambiguous. The CDR3 length is 14 residues. V was clipped by 2 bases and J by 1 base, with 12 bases between them. Germline V gives CDR1 SQVTM, CDR2 ANQGSEA.

V usage is TRBV27 and J usage is TRBJ2-7; D gene unclear. CDR1 and CDR2 (germline): MNHEY, SMNVEV (reference sequence). V gave up 3 bases and J gave up 0 bases, with 6 bases separating them. This CDR3 is 13 amino acids long. Here the CDR3 reads CASSFTASYEQYF. The CDR3 DNA is TGTGCCAGCAGTTTTACAGCCTCCTACGAGCAGTACTTC.

The chain carries TRBV4-1 and TRBJ1-4; D possibly corresponds to TRBD1 (5 bases). The CDR3 has 17 residues. The germline gives CDR1 MGHRA, CDR2 YSYEKL. Between the trimmed V and J ends, which lost 0 bases and 8 bases, there was a span of 19 bases. In DNA, the CDR3 is TGCGCCAGCAGCCAAGAATCCACAGGTATACTGGAGGAAAAACTGTTTTTT. Protein: CASSQESTGILEEKLFF.

The chain is built from TRBV19 and TRBJ2-3; 11 nucleotides align to TRBD1. V shed 4 bases, J shed 5 bases, and the junction held 5 bases outside the gene matches. CDR1 LNHDA and CDR2 SQIVND come from the germline V gene (reference sequence). The CDR3 sequence is 15 residues long. The CDR3 region has the DNA TGTGCCAGTAGTAACCAGGACAGGGGGCTAGATACGCAGTATTTT. Translating gives CASSNQDRGLDTQYF. Supplemented by reference TRBV19 and TRBJ2-3, the full variable domain reads DGGITQSPKYLFRKEGQNVTLSCEQNLNHDAMYWYRQDPGQGLRLIYYSQIVNDFQKGDIAEGYSVSREKKESFPLTVTSAQKNPTAFYLCASSNQDRGLDTQYFGPGTRLTVL.

The CDR3: CSVDGGLNEQFF. The CDR3 nucleotides read TGCAGCGTCGACGGGGGTCTCAATGAGCAGTTCTTC. The gene calls are TRBV29-1 and TRBJ2-1, with a tentative D call TRBD2 (6 bases). V was trimmed by 6 bases and J by 6 bases, leaving 12 bases between them. The CDR3 extends over 12 amino acids. Looked up from germline, CDR1 is SQVTM and CDR2 is ANQGSEA.

V usage is TRBV28 and J usage is TRBJ2-7; TRBD1 aligns across 9 bases. The junction had 4 bases not matched to a gene; V was cut back by 4 bases and J by 6 bases. The CDR3 is 13 amino acids. Germline values: CDR1 MDHEN, CDR2 SYDVKM. CDR3 loop: CASSYRGLGEQYF. CDR3 nucleotides: TGTGCCAGCAGTTACAGGGGGCTGGGCGAGCAGTACTTC.

This clone was counted a few times. This sequence joins TRBV6-1 and TRBJ2-2; D gene uncertain. The CDR3 totals 12 residues. Per the germline V gene, CDR1 is MNHNS and CDR2 is SASEGT. Trimming pared 6 bases from V and 4 bases from J, leaving 6 bases between. CDR3 sequence: CASRPTTGELFF. The CDR3, as DNA: TGTGCCAGCAGGCCCACCACCGGGGAGCTGTTTTTT.

The chain combines TRBV7-6 with TRBJ2-3; D may be TRBD1 or TRBD2 (5 bases each). Trimming stripped 4 bases from V and 4 bases from J, with 15 bases between. This CDR3 is built from 15 residues. Germline CDR1 reads SGHVS; CDR2 reads FNYEAQ. The CDR3 DNA reads TGTGCCAGCAGCTCAGTGGGGGAGTCGGCAGATACGCAGTATTTT. Translating gives CASSSVGESADTQYF.

Only one count was recorded for this clone. The same CDR3 arises from other DNA sequences in this sample as well. The chain links TRBV19 to TRBJ2-5; D is uncertain. The CDR3 is 11 residues long. V shed 6 bases and J shed 4 bases, with 6 bases lying between them. The V gene's germline CDR1 is LNHDA and CDR2 SQIVND (reference sequence). CDR3 amino acids: CASRLGETQYF. The CDR3 DNA reads TGTGCCAGTAGGTTAGGAGAGACCCAGTACTTC.